This T cell receptor beta chain was identified during a study of PD-1 blockade in classical Hodgkin lymphoma. Study results and caveats: Baseline diversity was lower in partial responders and progressors than complete responders.

Sequencing was performed with immunoSEQ multiplex PCR; in TCRdb, only in-frame clones are kept and a portion is missing. The sample carries under 95,000 clones, about 93% recorded once. CDR3 size: 15 residues. V shed 5 bases and J 4 bases; nucleotides not matched to a gene: 6. CDR1 is MDHEN, CDR2 SYDVKM, per germline. A note on this clone: Antigen specificity is unknown.

With no exception, relapse followed autologous stem cell transplantation in all patients, and brentuximab vedotin exposure varied. Patients' outcomes at their best amounted to complete response, partial response or progressive disease. The sequence was collected from a human donor with classical Hodgkin lymphoma. J is TRBJ1-3 and V is TRBV28, with 9 bases matching TRBD1. Here the sequenced sample was peripheral blood mononuclear cells (PBMCs), taken before the second cycle of nivolumab. Here the CDR3 DNA reads TGTGCCAGCAGTGTTACAGGGGGCTCCGGAAACACCATATATTTT. This translates into CASSVTGGSGNTIYF.